This TCR beta chain was retrieved from a study of human T cells and chemical hapten exposure. Whole-study findings and limits: Significantly more large CDR3 similarity clusters arose among expanded TCRs than among controls.

This clonotype was counted many times. What it binds is unknown. CDR1 is MNHEY and CDR2 is SVGAGI in the germline V gene. The CDR3 spans 14 residues. Trimming took 6 bases from V and 5 from J; bases not matched to a gene: 6. Time point indicated: patch test 1, 2 weeks after DPC sensitization. Treatment defined: therapeutic diphenylcyclopropenone sensitization with weekly scalp DPC. TCRdb fed the RACE reads into MiXCR, producing one record per CDR3 protein. The data contain 75,000 to 100,000 distinct CDR3 sequences, 9.5% to 15% of them singletons. J is TRBJ2-7 and V is TRBV6-5; 11 bases align to TRBD1. Sequenced here: whole blood, sampled in connection with sensitization to the hapten diphenylcyclopropenone (DPC). This receptor was taken from a woman aged 40 to 50 with alopecia areata. Some clones in this sample may be carry-over from other donors' samples. The CDR3 bases are TGTGCCAGCAGCACCGGGACAGGGGGACACGAGCAGTACTTC. This encodes CASSTGTGGHEQYF.